The present TCR beta chain was sequenced within a study of CXCR3-negative and CXCR3-positive naive CD8 T cells. Researchers prepared the TRB cDNA libraries using 5' RACE with UMI labels. TCRdb reprocessed the 5' RACE reads, with one entry per CDR3 protein and no DNA. The sample shows about 120,000 distinct CDR3 sequences, and approximately 0.46% sits with its ten largest clones. Germline-derived CDR1 and CDR2 are SQVTM and ANQGSEA. This CDR3 is 13 amino acids long. CD45RO-CCR7+CD27+CD95- expression identified naive CD8+ T cells. With respect to this clonotype: Its antigen is unknown.

Overall study findings and caveats: Cryopreserved cells partially lost CXCR3 expression, and fresh PBMCs were used in most assays. From TRB CDR3 properties, TCR strength was inferred; surface CD5 did not differ between naive subsets. For CXCR3-positive naive cells, TRB CDR3s were more hydrophobic than those of CXCR3-negative naive cells.

The chain carries TRBV29-1 and TRBJ2-1. The sequence came from a human donor in good health. Some clones in this sample may be carry-over from other donors' samples. The sequenced sample was naive CXCR3- CD8+ T cells from blood. Specified subset: CD45RO-CCR7+CD27+CD95- naive CD8+ T cells lacking CXCR3 (TNR3-). The chain's CDR3 is CSVQVGSYNEQFF.